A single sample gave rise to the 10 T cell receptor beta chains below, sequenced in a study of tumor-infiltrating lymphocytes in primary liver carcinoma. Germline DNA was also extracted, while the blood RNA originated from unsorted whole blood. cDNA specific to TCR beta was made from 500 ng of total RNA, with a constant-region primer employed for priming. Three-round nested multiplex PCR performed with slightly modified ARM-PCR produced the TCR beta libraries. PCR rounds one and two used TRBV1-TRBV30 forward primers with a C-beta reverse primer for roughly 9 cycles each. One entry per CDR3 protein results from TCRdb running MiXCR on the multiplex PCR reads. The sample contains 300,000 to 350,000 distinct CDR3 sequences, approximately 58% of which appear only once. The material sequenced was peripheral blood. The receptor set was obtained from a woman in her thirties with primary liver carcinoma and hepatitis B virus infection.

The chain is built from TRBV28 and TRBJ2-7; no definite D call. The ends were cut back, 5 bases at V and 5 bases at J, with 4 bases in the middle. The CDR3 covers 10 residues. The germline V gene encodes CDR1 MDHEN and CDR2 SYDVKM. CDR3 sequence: CASSRHEQYF. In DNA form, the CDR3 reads TGTGCCAGCAGTCGCCACGAGCAGTACTTC.

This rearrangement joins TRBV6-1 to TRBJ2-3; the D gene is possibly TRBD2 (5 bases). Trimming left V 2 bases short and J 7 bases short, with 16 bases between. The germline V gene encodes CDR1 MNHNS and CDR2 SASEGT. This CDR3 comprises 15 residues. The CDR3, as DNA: TGTGCCAGCAGTGAAAATACGGGAAGGCCGTATACGCAGTATTTT. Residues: CASSENTGRPYTQYF.

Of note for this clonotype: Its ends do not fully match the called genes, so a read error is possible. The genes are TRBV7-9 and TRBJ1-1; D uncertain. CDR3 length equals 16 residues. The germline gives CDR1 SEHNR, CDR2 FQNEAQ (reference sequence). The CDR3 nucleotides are TGTGTCAGCAGCTTGTCCGATGGGGTTATGAACACTGAAGCTTTCTTT. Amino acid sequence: CVSSLSDGVMNTEAFF.

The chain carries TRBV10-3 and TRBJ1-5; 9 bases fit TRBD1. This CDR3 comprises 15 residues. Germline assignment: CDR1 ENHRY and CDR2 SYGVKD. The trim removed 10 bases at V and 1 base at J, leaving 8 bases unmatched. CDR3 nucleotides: TGTGCCACCGGACAGGGGTGTGGGAGCAATCAGCCCCAGCATTTT. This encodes CATGQGCGSNQPQHF.

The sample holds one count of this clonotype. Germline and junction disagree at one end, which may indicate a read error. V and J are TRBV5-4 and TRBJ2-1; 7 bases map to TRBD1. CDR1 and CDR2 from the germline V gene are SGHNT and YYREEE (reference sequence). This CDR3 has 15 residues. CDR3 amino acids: CASSRGQSSYNEQLF. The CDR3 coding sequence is TGTGCCAGCAGTCGGGGACAGAGCTCCTACAATGAGCAGCTCTTC.

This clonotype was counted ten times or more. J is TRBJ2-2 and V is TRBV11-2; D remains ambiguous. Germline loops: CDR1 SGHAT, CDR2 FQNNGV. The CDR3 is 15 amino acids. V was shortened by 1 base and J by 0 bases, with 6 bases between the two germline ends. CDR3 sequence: CASSLGPTNTGELFF. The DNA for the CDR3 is TGTGCCAGCAGCTTAGGGCCCACGAACACCGGGGAGCTGTTTTTT.

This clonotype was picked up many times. This chain's CDR3 is CASSFPGQGNSPLHF. As DNA, the CDR3 is TGTGCCAGCAGTTTTCCGGGACAGGGTAATTCACCCCTCCACTTT. The chain couples TRBV6-2 or TRBV6-3 to TRBJ1-6; TRBD1 matches at 9 bases. V was pared by 4 bases and J by 6 bases, with 4 bases of the junction left unmatched. This CDR3 region has 15 residues. Per the germline V gene, CDR1 is MNHEY and CDR2 is SVGEGT.

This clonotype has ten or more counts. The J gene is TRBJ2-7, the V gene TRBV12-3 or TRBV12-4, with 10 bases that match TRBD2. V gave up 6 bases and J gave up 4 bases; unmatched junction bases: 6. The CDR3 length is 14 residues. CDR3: CASRPSGRAYEQYF. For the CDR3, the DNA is TGTGCCAGCAGACCGAGCGGGAGGGCTTACGAGCAGTACTTC.

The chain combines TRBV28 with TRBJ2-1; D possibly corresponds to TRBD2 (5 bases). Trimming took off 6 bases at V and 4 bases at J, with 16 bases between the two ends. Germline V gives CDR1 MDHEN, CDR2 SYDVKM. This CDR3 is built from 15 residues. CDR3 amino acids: CASSPTLTGYNEQFF. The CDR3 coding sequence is TGTGCCAGCAGCCCAACACTGACGGGGTACAATGAGCAGTTCTTC.

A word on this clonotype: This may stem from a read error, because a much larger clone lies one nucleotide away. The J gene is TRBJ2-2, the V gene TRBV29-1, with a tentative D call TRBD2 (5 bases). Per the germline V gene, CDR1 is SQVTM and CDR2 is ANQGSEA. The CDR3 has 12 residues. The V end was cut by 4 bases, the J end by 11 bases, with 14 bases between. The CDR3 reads CSVALPGRELFF. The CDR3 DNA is TGCAGCGTTGCACTGCCTGGGAGAGAGCTGTTTTTT.